This T cell receptor beta chain was retrieved from a study of cytomegalovirus exposure and HLA in healthy donors. This clone turned up a few times. The antigen remains undetermined. The study ran its PCR with 60 Vbeta and 13 Jbeta primers. Method: immunoSEQ multiplex PCR; TCRdb's copy keeps in-frame clones and lacks some. The data hold roughly 120,000 clones, with roughly 82% observed a single time. Study-wide findings and caveats: CMV serostatus was the only immune exposure information that was available. Earlier findings revealed that most TCR beta V segments proved productive either about 87% or about 30% of the time. Rare sequences made up most TCRs, while some public TCRs were found in many donors.

This sequence was found in a male donor in good health and CMV-seropositive. Source material: PBMCs.

The CDR3, as DNA: TGTGCCAGCAGCTTAGCGGGGCAAGGGCCCGATAGCGAGCAGTACTTC. Translation: CASSLAGQGPDSEQYF. The V and J genes are TRBV7-9 and TRBJ2-7; TRBD1 might be the D (5 bases). The CDR3 is 16 amino acids. Germline V lookup: CDR1 SEHNR, CDR2 FQNEAQ (reference sequence). Trimming took 0 bases from V and 6 from J, leaving 18 bases between them.